The entry below gives a single T cell receptor beta chain sequence along with its context. Its antigen is not identified. These data originate in a study of cytomegalovirus exposure and HLA in healthy donors. Study-wide results and caveats: The likely origin of a cluster of highly shared sequence variants was a sequencing artifact. Researchers counted around 170 TCR beta chains as cytomegalovirus-associated. Roughly uniform sequencing depth across donors was assumed, possibly incorrectly. In a later analysis, TCR association rates varied by HLA locus: DRB1 most, HLA-C fewest.

The PCR used 60 Vbeta and 13 Jbeta primers. TCRdb keeps only in-frame clones here, not all; method: immunoSEQ multiplex PCR. The sample includes around 110,000 clones, approximately 80% seen only once; the top ten take around 4.4%. The V and J ends lost 5 bases and 2 bases, in that order; junction bases with no gene match: 2. This CDR3 is built from 14 residues. The germline V gene has CDR1 SGHTA and CDR2 FQGTGA. The TCR was taken from a young man in good health and CMV-seropositive. This chain connects TRBV7-3 to TRBJ1-2, with 10 positions matching TRBD1. Input material: PBMCs. The CDR3 protein is CASSPGQGNYGYTF. CDR3 in DNA: TGTGCCAGCAGCCCGGGACAGGGGAACTATGGCTACACCTTC.